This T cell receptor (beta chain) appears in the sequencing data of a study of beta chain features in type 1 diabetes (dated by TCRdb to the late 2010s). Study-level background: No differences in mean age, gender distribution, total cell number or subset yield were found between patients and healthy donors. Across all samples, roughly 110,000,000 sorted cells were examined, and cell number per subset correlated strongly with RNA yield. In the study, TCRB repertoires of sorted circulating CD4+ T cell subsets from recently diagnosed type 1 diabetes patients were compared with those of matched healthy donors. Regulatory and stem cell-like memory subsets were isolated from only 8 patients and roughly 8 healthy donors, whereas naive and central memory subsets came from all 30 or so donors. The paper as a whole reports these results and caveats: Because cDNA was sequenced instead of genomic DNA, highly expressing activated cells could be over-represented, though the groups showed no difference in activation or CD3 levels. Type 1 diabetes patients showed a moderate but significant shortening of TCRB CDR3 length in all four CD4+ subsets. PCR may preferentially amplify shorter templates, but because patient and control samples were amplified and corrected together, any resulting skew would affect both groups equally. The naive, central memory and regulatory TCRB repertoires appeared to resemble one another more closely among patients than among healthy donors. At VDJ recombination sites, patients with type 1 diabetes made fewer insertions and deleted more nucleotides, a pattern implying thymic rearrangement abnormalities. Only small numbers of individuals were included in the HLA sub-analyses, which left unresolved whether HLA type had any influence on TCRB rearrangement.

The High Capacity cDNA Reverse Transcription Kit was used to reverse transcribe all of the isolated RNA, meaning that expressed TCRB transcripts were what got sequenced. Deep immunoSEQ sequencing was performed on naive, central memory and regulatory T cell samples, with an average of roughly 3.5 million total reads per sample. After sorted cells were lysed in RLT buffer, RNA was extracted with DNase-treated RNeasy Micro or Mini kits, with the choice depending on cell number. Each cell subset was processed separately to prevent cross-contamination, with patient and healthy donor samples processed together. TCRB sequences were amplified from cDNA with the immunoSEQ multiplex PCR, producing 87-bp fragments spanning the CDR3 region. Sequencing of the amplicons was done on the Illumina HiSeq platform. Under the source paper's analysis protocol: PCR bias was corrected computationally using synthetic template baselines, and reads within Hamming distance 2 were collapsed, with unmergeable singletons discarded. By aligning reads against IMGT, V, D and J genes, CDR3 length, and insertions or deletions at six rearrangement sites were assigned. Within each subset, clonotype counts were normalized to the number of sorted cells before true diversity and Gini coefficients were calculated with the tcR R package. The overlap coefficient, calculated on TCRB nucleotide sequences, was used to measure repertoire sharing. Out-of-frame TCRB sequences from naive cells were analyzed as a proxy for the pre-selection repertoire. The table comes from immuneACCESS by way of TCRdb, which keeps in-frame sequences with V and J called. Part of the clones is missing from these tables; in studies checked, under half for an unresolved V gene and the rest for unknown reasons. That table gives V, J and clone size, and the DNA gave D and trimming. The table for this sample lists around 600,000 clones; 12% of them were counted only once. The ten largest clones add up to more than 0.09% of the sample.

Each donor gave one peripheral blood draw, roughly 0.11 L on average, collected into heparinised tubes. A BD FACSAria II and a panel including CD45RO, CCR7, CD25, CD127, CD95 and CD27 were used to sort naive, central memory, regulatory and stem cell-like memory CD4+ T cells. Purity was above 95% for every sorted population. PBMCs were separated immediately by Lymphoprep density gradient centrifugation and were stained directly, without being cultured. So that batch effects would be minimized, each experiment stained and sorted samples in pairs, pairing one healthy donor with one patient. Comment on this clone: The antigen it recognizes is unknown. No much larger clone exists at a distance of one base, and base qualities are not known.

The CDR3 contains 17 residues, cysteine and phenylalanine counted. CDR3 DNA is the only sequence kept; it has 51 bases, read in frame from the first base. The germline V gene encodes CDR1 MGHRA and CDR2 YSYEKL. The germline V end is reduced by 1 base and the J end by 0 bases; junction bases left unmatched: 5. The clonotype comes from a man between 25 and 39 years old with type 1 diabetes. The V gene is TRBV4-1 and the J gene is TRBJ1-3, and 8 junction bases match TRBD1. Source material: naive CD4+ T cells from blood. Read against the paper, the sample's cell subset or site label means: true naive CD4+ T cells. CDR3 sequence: CASSQGRTGISGNTIYF. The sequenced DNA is TGCGCCAGCAGCCAAGGACGGACAGGGATCTCTGGAAACACCATATATTTT.